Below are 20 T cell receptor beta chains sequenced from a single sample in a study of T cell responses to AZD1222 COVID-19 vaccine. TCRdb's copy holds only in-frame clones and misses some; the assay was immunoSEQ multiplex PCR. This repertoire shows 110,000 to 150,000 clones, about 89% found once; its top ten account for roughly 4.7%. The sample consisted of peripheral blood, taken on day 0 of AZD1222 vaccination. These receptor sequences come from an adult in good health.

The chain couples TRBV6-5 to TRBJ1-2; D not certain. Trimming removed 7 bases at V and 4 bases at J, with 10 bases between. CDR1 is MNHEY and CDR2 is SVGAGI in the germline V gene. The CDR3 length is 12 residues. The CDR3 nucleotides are TGTGCCAGCAAAGTGCCAGGCTATGGCTACACCTTC. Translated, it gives CASKVPGYGYTF.

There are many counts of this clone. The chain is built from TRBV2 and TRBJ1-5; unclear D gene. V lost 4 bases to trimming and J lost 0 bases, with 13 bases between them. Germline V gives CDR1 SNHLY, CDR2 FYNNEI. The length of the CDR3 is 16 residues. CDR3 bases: TGTGCCAGCAGTGTCGGTACAGATTATAGCAATCAGCCCCAGCATTTT. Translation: CASSVGTDYSNQPQHF.

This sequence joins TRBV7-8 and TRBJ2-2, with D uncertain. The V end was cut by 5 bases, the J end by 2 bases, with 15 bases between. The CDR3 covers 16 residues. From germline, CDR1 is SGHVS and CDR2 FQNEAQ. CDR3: CASSDPIGFNTGELFF. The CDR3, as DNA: TGTGCCAGCAGCGACCCCATCGGATTTAACACCGGGGAGCTGTTTTTT.

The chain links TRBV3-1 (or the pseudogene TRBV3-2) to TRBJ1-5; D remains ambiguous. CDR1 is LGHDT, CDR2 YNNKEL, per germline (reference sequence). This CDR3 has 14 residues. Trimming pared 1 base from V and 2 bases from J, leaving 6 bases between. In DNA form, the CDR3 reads TGTGCCAGCAGCCAAGGGGCGGGCAATCAGCCCCAGCATTTT. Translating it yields CASSQGAGNQPQHF.

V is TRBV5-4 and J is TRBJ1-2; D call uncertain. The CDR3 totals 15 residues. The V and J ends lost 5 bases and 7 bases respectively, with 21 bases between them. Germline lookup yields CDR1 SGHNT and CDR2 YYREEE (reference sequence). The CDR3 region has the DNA TGTGCCAGCAGTCTCCGGGCCTCCCTGGCAGCTGGCTACACCTTC. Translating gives CASSLRASLAAGYTF.

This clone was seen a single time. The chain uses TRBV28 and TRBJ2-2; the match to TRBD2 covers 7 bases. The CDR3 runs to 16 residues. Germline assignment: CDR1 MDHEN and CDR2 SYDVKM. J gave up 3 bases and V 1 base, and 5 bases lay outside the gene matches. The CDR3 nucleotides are TGTGCCAGCAGTTTATCTTCTAGCGGACACACCGGGGAGCTGTTTTTT. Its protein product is CASSLSSSGHTGELFF.

CDR3 DNA sequence: TGTGCCAGCAGCCAAGATGTGGGGACAGCTCAAGAGACCCAGTACTTC. It translates to CASSQDVGTAQETQYF. The rearrangement joins TRBV4-2 to TRBJ2-5; 7 nucleotides match TRBD1. CDR1 LGHNA and CDR2 YNFKEQ come from the germline V gene. The CDR3 covers 16 residues. The junction had 6 bases not matched to a gene; V was cut back by 0 bases and J by 2 bases.

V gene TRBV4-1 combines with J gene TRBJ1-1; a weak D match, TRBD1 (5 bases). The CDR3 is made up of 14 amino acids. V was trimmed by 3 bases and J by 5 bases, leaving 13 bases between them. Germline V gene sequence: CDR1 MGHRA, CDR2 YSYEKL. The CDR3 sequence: CASSHGGDWTEAFF. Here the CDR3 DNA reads TGCGCCAGCAGCCATGGGGGTGATTGGACTGAAGCTTTCTTT.

The CDR3 nucleotides are TGCGCCAGCAGCTCAGGGTATAGAGACAATGAGCAGTTCTTC. Encoded protein: CASSSGYRDNEQFF. The genes are TRBV5-1 and TRBJ2-1; tentatively, D is TRBD1 (5 bases). The CDR3 contains 14 residues. The germline V gene encodes CDR1 SGHRS and CDR2 YFSETQ. Trimming pared 3 bases from V and 5 bases from J, leaving 12 bases between. The variable domain in full, with the rest retrieved from reference TRBV5-1 and TRBJ2-1, is KAGVTQTPRYLIKTRGQQVTLSCSPISGHRSVSWYQQTPGQGLQFLFEYFSETQRNKGNFPGRFSGRQFSNSRSEMNVSTLELGDSALYLCASSSGYRDNEQFFGPGTRLTVL.

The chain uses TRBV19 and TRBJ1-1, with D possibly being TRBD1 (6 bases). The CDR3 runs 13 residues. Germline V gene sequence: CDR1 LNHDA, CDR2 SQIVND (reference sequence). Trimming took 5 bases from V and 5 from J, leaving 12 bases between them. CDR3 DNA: TGTGCCAGTAGTCCCGGGGGCGAGACTGAAGCTTTCTTT. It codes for CASSPGGETEAFF.

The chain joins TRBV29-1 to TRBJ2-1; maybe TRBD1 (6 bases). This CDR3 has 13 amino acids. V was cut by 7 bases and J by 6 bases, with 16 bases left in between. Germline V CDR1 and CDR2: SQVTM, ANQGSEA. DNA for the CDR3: TGCAGCGCCAGATCGGGACACTTCAATGAGCAGTTCTTC. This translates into CSARSGHFNEQFF.

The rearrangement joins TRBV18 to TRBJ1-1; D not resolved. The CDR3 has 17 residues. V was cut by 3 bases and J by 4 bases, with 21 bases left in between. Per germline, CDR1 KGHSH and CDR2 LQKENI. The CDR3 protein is CASSPNPGGRGGTEAFF. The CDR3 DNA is TGTGCCAGCTCACCGAATCCGGGAGGACGAGGAGGCACTGAAGCTTTCTTT. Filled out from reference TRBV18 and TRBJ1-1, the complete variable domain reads NAGVMQNPRHLVRRRGQEARLRCSPMKGHSHVYWYRQLPEEGLKFMVYLQKENIIDESGMPKERFSAEFPKEGPSILRIQQVVRGDSAAYFCASSPNPGGRGGTEAFFGQGTRLTVV.

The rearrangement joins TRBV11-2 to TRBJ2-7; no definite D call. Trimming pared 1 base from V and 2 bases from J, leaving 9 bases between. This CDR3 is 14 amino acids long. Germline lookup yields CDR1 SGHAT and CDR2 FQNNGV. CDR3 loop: CASSLVGRAYEQYF. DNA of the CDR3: TGTGCCAGCAGCTTAGTTGGCAGAGCCTACGAGCAGTACTTC.

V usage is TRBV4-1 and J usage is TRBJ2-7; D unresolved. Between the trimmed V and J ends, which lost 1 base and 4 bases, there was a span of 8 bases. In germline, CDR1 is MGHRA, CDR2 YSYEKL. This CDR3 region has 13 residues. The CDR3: CASSQGTLYEQYF. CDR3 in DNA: TGCGCCAGCAGCCAAGGGACGCTTTACGAGCAGTACTTC.

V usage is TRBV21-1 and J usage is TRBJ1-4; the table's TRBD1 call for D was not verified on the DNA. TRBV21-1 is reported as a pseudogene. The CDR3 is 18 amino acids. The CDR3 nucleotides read TGTGCCAGCAGCAACCGTTTCCGGGACAACAGGGGGGGAGAAAAACTGTTTTTT. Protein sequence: CASSNRFRDNRGGEKLFF.

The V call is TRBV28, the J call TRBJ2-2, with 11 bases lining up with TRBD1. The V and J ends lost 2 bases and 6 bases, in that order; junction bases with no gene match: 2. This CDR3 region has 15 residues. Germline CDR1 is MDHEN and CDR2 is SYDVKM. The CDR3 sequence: CASSLGTGGPGELFF. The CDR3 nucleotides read TGTGCCAGCAGTTTAGGGACAGGGGGTCCCGGGGAGCTGTTTTTT.

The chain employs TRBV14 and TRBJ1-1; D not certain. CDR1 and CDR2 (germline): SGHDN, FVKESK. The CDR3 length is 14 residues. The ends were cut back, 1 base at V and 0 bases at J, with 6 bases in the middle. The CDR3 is CASSQVELNTEAFF. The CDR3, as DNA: TGTGCCAGCAGCCAAGTTGAATTGAACACTGAAGCTTTCTTT.

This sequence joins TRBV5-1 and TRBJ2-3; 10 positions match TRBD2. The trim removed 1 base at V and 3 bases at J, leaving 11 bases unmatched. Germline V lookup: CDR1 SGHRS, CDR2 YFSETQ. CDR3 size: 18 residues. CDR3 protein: CASSLLGYEREGTDTQYF. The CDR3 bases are TGCGCCAGCAGCTTGCTGGGCTACGAGCGGGAGGGAACAGATACGCAGTATTTT.

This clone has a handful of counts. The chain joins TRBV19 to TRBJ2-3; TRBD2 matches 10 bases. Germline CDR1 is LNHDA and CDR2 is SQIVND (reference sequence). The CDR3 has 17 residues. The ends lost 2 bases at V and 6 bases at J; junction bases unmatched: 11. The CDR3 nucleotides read TGTGCCAGTAGTATATTCCTCACTAGCGGGACGCGGGATACGCAGTATTTT. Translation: CASSIFLTSGTRDTQYF.

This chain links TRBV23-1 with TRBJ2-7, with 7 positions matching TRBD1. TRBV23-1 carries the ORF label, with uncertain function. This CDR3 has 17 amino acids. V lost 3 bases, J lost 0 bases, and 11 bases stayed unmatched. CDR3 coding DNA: TGCGCCAGCAGTCACCCTATCGGGACAGTCAGCTCCTACGAGCAGTACTTC. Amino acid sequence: CASSHPIGTVSSYEQYF.